The next 32 T cell receptor beta chains were all read from a single sample in a study of shared clonotypes between healthy human individuals. Profiling relied on immunoSEQ multiplex PCR, and the TCRdb table lists in-frame clones only, not all of them. The data contain some 2.1 million clones, roughly 96% of them seen just once; the ten biggest clones take up 0.1% to 0.15%. The specimen was naive CD4+ T cells sorted from blood. The subset is: CD45RA+ positively selected. All receptors derive from a man aged 18 to 29 in good health.

The gene calls are TRBV7-9 and TRBJ1-5, with D maybe TRBD1 (5 bases). Germline V gene sequence: CDR1 SEHNR, CDR2 FQNEAQ (reference sequence). The CDR3 runs to 16 residues. With 3 bases removed from V and 4 bases from J, the gap between germline ends came to 16 bases. CDR3 bases: TGTGCCAGCAGCTTTGGTGGTTTCGGGGGAAATCAGCCCCAGCATTTT. Protein: CASSFGGFGGNQPQHF.

This rearrangement joins TRBV5-5 to TRBJ2-4, with TRBD1 identical over 10 bases. Germline values: CDR1 SGHKS, CDR2 YYEKEE (reference sequence). There are 15 residues in the CDR3. With 4 bases clipped from V and 4 bases from J, the junction kept 5 bases outside the gene matches. The CDR3 protein is CASSPTGGGKNIQYF. CDR3 coding DNA: TGTGCCAGCAGCCCGACAGGGGGCGGAAAAAACATTCAGTACTTC.

The chain uses TRBV19 and TRBJ1-4, with 7 bases matching TRBD1. After removal of 4 bases from V and 14 bases from J, the junction contained 7 bases not matched to a gene. Germline V gene sequence: CDR1 LNHDA, CDR2 SQIVND (reference sequence). CDR3 length equals 12 residues. The CDR3 region is CASSTRDSALFF. DNA of the CDR3: TGTGCCAGTAGTACCCGGGACAGCGCCCTGTTTTTT.

This chain joins TRBV30 and TRBJ2-7; TRBD1 matches 7 bases. Germline assignment: CDR1 GTSNPN and CDR2 SVGIG (reference sequence). The CDR3 contains 14 residues. Germline trimming cut 4 bases from V and 5 bases from J; bases unmatched to any gene: 11. CDR3 in DNA: TGTGCCTGGAATTGGAAGGGGGCTCTGAACGAGCAGTACTTC. This codes for CAWNWKGALNEQYF.

Worth noting for this clone: The same CDR3 also results from other DNA sequences found in this sample. This chain connects TRBV5-1 to TRBJ2-1; TRBD2 might be the D (6 bases). This CDR3 is built from 15 residues. The germline V gene encodes CDR1 SGHRS and CDR2 YFSETQ. V shed 0 bases and J shed 1 base, with 8 bases lying between them. The CDR3 sequence is CASSLAGESYNEQFF. The CDR3 DNA follows: TGCGCCAGCAGCTTGGCGGGGGAATCCTACAATGAGCAGTTCTTC. Together with reference TRBV5-1 and TRBJ2-1, the CDR3 gives the full variable domain: KAGVTQTPRYLIKTRGQQVTLSCSPISGHRSVSWYQQTPGQGLQFLFEYFSETQRNKGNFPGRFSGRQFSNSRSEMNVSTLELGDSALYLCASSLAGESYNEQFFGPGTRLTVL.

This clone was counted once. The V and J genes are TRBV5-1 and TRBJ2-7; TRBD1 matches at 7 bases. In germline, CDR1 is SGHRS, CDR2 YFSETQ. V lost 5 bases, J lost 1 base, and 9 bases stayed unmatched. This CDR3 is 15 amino acids long. This CDR3 is CASRANRGGSYEQYF. The CDR3 DNA reads as TGCGCCAGCAGGGCTAACAGGGGTGGGTCCTACGAGCAGTACTTC. Full variable domain (remainder filled in from reference TRBV5-1 and TRBJ2-7): KAGVTQTPRYLIKTRGQQVTLSCSPISGHRSVSWYQQTPGQGLQFLFEYFSETQRNKGNFPGRFSGRQFSNSRSEMNVSTLELGDSALYLCASRANRGGSYEQYFGPGTRLTVT.

This clone appeared a single time. This chain uses TRBV10-3 with TRBJ2-7; D is ambiguous. CDR1 and CDR2 (germline): ENHRY, SYGVKD. The CDR3 loop spans 13 amino acids. Trimming removed 6 bases at V and 5 bases at J, with 14 bases between. CDR3 region: CAISPTPLNEQYF. The DNA for the CDR3 is TGTGCCATCAGCCCTACGCCACTCAACGAGCAGTACTTC.

CDR3 residues: CASSLGQGAGNTIYF. In DNA form, the CDR3 reads TGTGCCAGCAGCTTAGGCCAGGGGGCTGGAAACACCATATATTTT. V and J are TRBV7-9 and TRBJ1-3, with 7 nucleotides matching TRBD1. The CDR3 sequence is 15 residues long. Germline lookup yields CDR1 SEHNR and CDR2 FQNEAQ (reference sequence). V shed 1 base and J 2 bases; nucleotides not matched to a gene: 2. Full variable domain (outside the CDR3, taken from reference TRBV7-9 and TRBJ1-3): DTGVSQNPRHKITKRGQNVTFRCDPISEHNRLYWYRQTLGQGPEFLTYFQNEAQLEKSRLLSDRFSAERPKGSFSTLEIQRTEQGDSAMYLCASSLGQGAGNTIYFGEGSWLTVV.

This clone has more than one count but fewer than ten. The chain has TRBV19 and TRBJ1-4; D might be TRBD1 (6 bases). This CDR3 spans 14 amino acids. Trimming shortened V by 8 bases and J by 8 bases, and 18 bases separated the two germline ends. Germline CDR1 reads LNHDA; CDR2 reads SQIVND (reference sequence). CDR3 in amino acids: CASGPGGMKEKLFF. CDR3 sequence (DNA): TGTGCCAGTGGCCCGGGGGGCATGAAAGAAAAACTGTTTTTT.

The chain is built from TRBV7-9 and TRBJ1-2, with D maybe TRBD1 (5 bases). Deletions cut 2 bases from V and 3 bases from J, with 10 bases between. The CDR3 has 14 residues. Looked up from germline, CDR1 is SEHNR and CDR2 is FQNEAQ (reference sequence). CDR3 in amino acids: CASSLIGADYGYTF. The DNA of the CDR3 is TGTGCCAGCAGCTTAATCGGGGCTGACTATGGCTACACCTTC.

The V and J genes are TRBV5-6 and TRBJ1-2; D might be TRBD1 (6 bases). Trimming took off 4 bases at V and 7 bases at J, with 14 bases between the two ends. CDR3 length: 13 amino acids. Germline assignment: CDR1 SGHDT and CDR2 YYEEEE. The CDR3, as DNA: TGTGCCAGCAGCCGATGGGGGGCGGCTGGCTACACCTTC. Amino acids: CASSRWGAAGYTF.

The DNA of the CDR3 is TGTGCCAGCAGCTTAAATTGGGGGCTGAATGAAAAACTGTTTTTT. Its protein product is CASSLNWGLNEKLFF. This sequence joins TRBV7-2 and TRBJ1-4; D perhaps matches TRBD1 (6 bases). CDR3 length: 15 amino acids. The V gene's germline CDR1 is SGHTA and CDR2 FQGNSA. Trimming pared 2 bases from V and 5 bases from J, leaving 12 bases between.

V usage is TRBV5-4 and J usage is TRBJ2-2; D possibly corresponds to TRBD2 (5 bases). The CDR3 runs to 17 residues. V lost 1 base and J lost 7, with 20 bases in between. Germline V CDR1 and CDR2: SGHNT, YYREEE (reference sequence). In nucleotides, the CDR3 is TGTGCCAGCAGCTTGATGCGTGTGGGCGGAGGTGGCGGGGAGCTGTTTTTT. This encodes CASSLMRVGGGGGELFF.

This chain uses TRBV5-4 with TRBJ2-1; the D is unclear. Germline lookup yields CDR1 SGHNT and CDR2 YYREEE (reference sequence). The CDR3 runs 14 residues. Trimming left V 2 bases short and J 3 bases short, with 9 bases between. CDR3 nucleotides: TGTGCCAGCAGCTTCTTAGAAGTCTACAATGAGCAGTTCTTC. Its protein product is CASSFLEVYNEQFF. Complete variable domain (other parts from reference TRBV5-4 and TRBJ2-1): ETGVTQSPTHLIKTRGQQVTLRCSSQSGHNTVSWYQQALGQGPQFIFQYYREEENGRGNFPPRFSGLQFPNYSSELNVNALELDDSALYLCASSFLEVYNEQFFGPGTRLTVL.

V usage is TRBV6-1 and J usage is TRBJ2-7; D unresolved. Trimming stripped 7 bases from V and 2 bases from J, with 15 bases between. The CDR3 runs 14 residues. Germline V gene sequence: CDR1 MNHNS, CDR2 SASEGT. CDR3 sequence: CASIGSATPYEQYF. The CDR3 coding sequence is TGTGCCAGCATTGGGTCGGCAACACCCTACGAGCAGTACTTC.

V and J are TRBV14 and TRBJ2-1; D not certain. CDR1 is SGHDN, CDR2 FVKESK, per germline. CDR3 size: 11 residues. Deletions cut 3 bases from V and 4 bases from J, with 1 base between. CDR3 protein: CASSQYNEQFF. The CDR3 DNA sequence: TGTGCCAGCAGCCAGTACAATGAGCAGTTCTTC.

About this clone: The sample holds other DNA sequences that translate to the same CDR3. The chain recombines TRBV9 with TRBJ1-2; weak D call: TRBD1 (6 bases). This CDR3 has 13 residues. Trimming cost V 0 bases and J 3 bases, with 6 bases left between them. Germline V gives CDR1 SGDLS, CDR2 YYNGEE. The CDR3 reads CASSVGTDYGYTF. The CDR3, as DNA: TGTGCCAGCAGCGTAGGGACAGACTATGGCTACACCTTC. Based on the CDR3 plus reference TRBV9 and TRBJ1-2, the full variable domain is DSGVTQTPKHLITATGQRVTLRCSPRSGDLSVYWYQQSLDQGLQFLIQYYNGEERAKGNILERFSAQQFPDLHSELNLSSLELGDSALYFCASSVGTDYGYTFGSGTRLTVV.

The V call is TRBV7-3, the J call TRBJ2-7; D may match TRBD1 or TRBD2 (5 bases each). Germline CDR1 is SGHTA and CDR2 is FQGTGA. CDR3 length: 16 residues. Trimming shortened V by 0 bases and J by 5 bases, and 17 bases separated the two germline ends. Here the CDR3 reads CASSLTRGAGENEQYF. The CDR3 DNA sequence: TGTGCCAGCAGCTTAACCAGAGGGGCAGGCGAGAACGAGCAGTACTTC.

The rearrangement joins TRBV5-5 to TRBJ2-7, with D perhaps matching TRBD1 or TRBD2 (5 bases each). From germline, CDR1 is SGHKS and CDR2 YYEKEE (reference sequence). The CDR3 length is 15 residues. The germline V and J ends were trimmed by 3 bases and 0 bases, with 13 bases remaining between them. CDR3: CASSWRTGASYEQYF. The CDR3 DNA reads TGTGCCAGCAGCTGGCGGACCGGGGCCTCCTACGAGCAGTACTTC.

This clone occurred once. This sequence joins TRBV7-2 and TRBJ1-1; the D gene is possibly TRBD1 (5 bases). V was cut by 1 base and J by 2 bases, with 11 bases left in between. In germline, CDR1 is SGHTA, CDR2 FQGNSA. The CDR3 contains 15 residues. CDR3 sequence: CASSLVGEGNTEAFF. CDR3 sequence (DNA): TGTGCCAGCAGCTTAGTAGGGGAGGGTAACACTGAAGCTTTCTTT.

In the case of this clone: This could be a read error, since a much larger clone is one nucleotide away. Other DNA sequences in this specimen translate into the identical CDR3. This chain links TRBV4-1 with TRBJ2-7; 9 bases match TRBD1. The CDR3 loop spans 15 amino acids. The V segment lost 3 bases and the J segment 2 bases; nucleotides outside the gene matches: 5. Looked up from germline, CDR1 is MGHRA and CDR2 is YSYEKL. CDR3 nucleotide sequence: TGCGCCAGCAGCCATCCGGGACAGGGAACCTACGAGCAGTACTTC. As protein: CASSHPGQGTYEQYF.

This chain joins TRBV30 and TRBJ1-1, with a tentative D call TRBD1 (5 bases). The CDR3 is made up of 17 amino acids. Germline V gene sequence: CDR1 GTSNPN, CDR2 SVGIG (reference sequence). The V and J ends lost 0 bases and 0 bases respectively, with 17 bases between them. CDR3 region: CAWSVLRGTTMNTEAFF. The CDR3 DNA reads as TGTGCCTGGAGTGTATTGCGGGGCACCACAATGAACACTGAAGCTTTCTTT.

This CDR3 is CASNVAGTLNTEAFF. CDR3 nucleotide sequence: TGTGCCAGCAATGTCGCCGGGACATTAAACACTGAAGCTTTCTTT. J is TRBJ1-1 and V is TRBV6-6; the D gene is possibly TRBD1 (6 bases). CDR1 MNHNY and CDR2 SVGAGI come from the germline V gene (reference sequence). V was shortened by 7 bases and J by 2 bases, with 17 bases between the two germline ends. There are 15 residues in the CDR3.

The chain carries TRBV6-6 and TRBJ2-1; 8 bases align to TRBD1. The germline V gene has CDR1 MNHNY and CDR2 SVGAGI (reference sequence). The CDR3 runs to 15 residues. J was trimmed by 2 bases and V by 6 bases; bases with no gene match: 6. CDR3 sequence: CASRPGQVTYNEQFF. The CDR3 DNA is TGTGCCAGCAGACCGGGACAGGTAACCTACAATGAGCAGTTCTTC.

The rearrangement links TRBV5-1 to TRBJ1-3; 9 bases map to TRBD1. The germline V gene has CDR1 SGHRS and CDR2 YFSETQ. The CDR3 extends over 15 amino acids. V lost 3 bases and J lost 6; bases outside the gene matches: 7. As DNA, the CDR3 is TGCGCCAGCAGCTATGGTACAGGGGGCATAAACACCATATATTTT. The encoded protein is CASSYGTGGINTIYF.

The CDR3 here is CASSLDLGGAGETQYF. CDR3 coding DNA: TGTGCCAGCAGCTTAGATCTGGGGGGAGCGGGAGAGACCCAGTACTTC. The rearrangement uses TRBV11-2 and TRBJ2-5, with a possible D match to TRBD2 (6 bases). CDR1 and CDR2 (germline): SGHAT, FQNNGV. Deletions cut 0 bases from V and 4 bases from J, with 15 bases between. This CDR3 comprises 16 residues.

The rearrangement links TRBV5-1 to TRBJ2-5; tentatively, D is TRBD1 or TRBD2 (5 bases each). The CDR3 is made up of 17 amino acids. Germline V gene data show CDR1 as SGHRS and CDR2 as YFSETQ. Trimming took off 3 bases at V and 4 bases at J, with 22 bases between the two ends. CDR3 sequence reads: CASSSGIQQGPRETQYF. CDR3 bases: TGCGCCAGCAGCTCCGGGATCCAGCAGGGCCCCCGAGAGACCCAGTACTTC.

This clone was seen a single time. This chain uses TRBV5-1 with TRBJ2-1; a weak D match, TRBD1 (6 bases). CDR1 is SGHRS, CDR2 YFSETQ, per germline. CDR3 length: 14 amino acids. V lost 0 bases to trimming and J lost 5 bases, with 9 bases between them. The CDR3 sequence: CASSLGDTNNEQFF. The CDR3 DNA follows: TGCGCCAGCAGCTTGGGGGACACGAACAATGAGCAGTTCTTC.

As to this clone: Other DNA sequences of this sample code for an identical CDR3. This chain uses TRBV7-9 with TRBJ1-3, with 7 bases identical to TRBD1. The V gene end was trimmed by 4 bases and the J gene end by 0 bases; junction bases not matched to a gene: 3. The CDR3 sequence is 15 residues long. Per the germline V gene, CDR1 is SEHNR and CDR2 is FQNEAQ (reference sequence). This chain's CDR3 is CASSYRQGSGNTIYF. The CDR3 coding sequence is TGTGCCAGCAGCTACCGACAGGGCTCTGGAAACACCATATATTTT. Filled out from reference TRBV7-9 and TRBJ1-3, the complete variable domain reads DTGVSQNPRHKITKRGQNVTFRCDPISEHNRLYWYRQTLGQGPEFLTYFQNEAQLEKSRLLSDRFSAERPKGSFSTLEIQRTEQGDSAMYLCASSYRQGSGNTIYFGEGSWLTVV.

This clone came up once. The CDR3 DNA reads as TGTGCCAGCAGTTTGGCTAGCGGGGATACGGGGGAGCTGTTTTTT. The encoded protein is CASSLASGDTGELFF. The chain employs TRBV28 and TRBJ2-2; 9 bases fit TRBD2. With 3 bases clipped from V and 8 bases from J, the junction kept 7 bases outside the gene matches. Germline CDR1 and CDR2: MDHEN and SYDVKM. This CDR3 has 15 amino acids.

The chain's CDR3 is CASSHPRKTGTNTGELFF. The CDR3 DNA follows: TGTGCCAGCAGTCACCCACGGAAGACAGGGACGAACACCGGGGAGCTGTTTTTT. The chain employs TRBV6-7 and TRBJ2-2; TRBD1 matches at 7 bases. TRBV6-7 falls under the ORF class, with uncertain function. Unmatched junction bases numbered 12, after V lost 5 bases and J lost 0 bases. The CDR3 length is 18 residues.

The chain combines TRBV11-2 with TRBJ1-6; TRBD1 might be the D (5 bases). This CDR3 spans 15 amino acids. V lost 3 bases and J 5 bases, leaving 11 bases between the germline ends. The germline CDR1 and CDR2 sequences are SGHAT and FQNNGV. The DNA for the CDR3 is TGTGCCAGCAGCTTCCCCGACAGAGATAATTCACCCCTCCACTTT. Its translation: CASSFPDRDNSPLHF.